The T cell receptor beta chain under discussion was sequenced for a study of blood T cell repertoires in COVID-19. Study details: PBMCs, B-cell-depleted T cells, or T cells were the source of the cDNA or gDNA that made up the material.

The V and J ends lost 2 bases and 1 base respectively, with 15 bases between them. Germline CDR1 SGHTA, CDR2 FQGTGA. This CDR3 is 17 amino acids long. The authors' processing: Nucleated cell counts were estimated from reference gene primer amplification. The method was immunoSEQ multiplex PCR; TCRdb's version includes in-frame clones alone and lacks a portion of them. D and trimming were read from the DNA, whereas the V and J calls and clone size are those reported in that table. The sample lists fewer than 120,000 clones, approximately 85% seen once, with about 15% in the top ten. The sequence derives from a woman aged 60-70 years with acute or convalescent COVID-19. The gene calls are TRBV7-3 and TRBJ1-3; D is possibly TRBD1 (6 bases). Sample: peripheral blood. In nucleotides, the CDR3 is TGTGCCAGCAGCTTATGTCGACAGGCCGATTCTGGAAACACCATATATTTT. It specifies CASSLCRQADSGNTIYF. The whole variable domain, filled in from reference TRBV7-3 and TRBJ1-3, reads GAGVSQTPSNKVTEKGKYVELRCDPISGHTALYWYRQSLGQGPEFLIYFQGTGAADDSGLPNDRFFAVRPEGSVSTLKIQRTERGDSAVYLCASSLCRQADSGNTIYFGEGSWLTVV.